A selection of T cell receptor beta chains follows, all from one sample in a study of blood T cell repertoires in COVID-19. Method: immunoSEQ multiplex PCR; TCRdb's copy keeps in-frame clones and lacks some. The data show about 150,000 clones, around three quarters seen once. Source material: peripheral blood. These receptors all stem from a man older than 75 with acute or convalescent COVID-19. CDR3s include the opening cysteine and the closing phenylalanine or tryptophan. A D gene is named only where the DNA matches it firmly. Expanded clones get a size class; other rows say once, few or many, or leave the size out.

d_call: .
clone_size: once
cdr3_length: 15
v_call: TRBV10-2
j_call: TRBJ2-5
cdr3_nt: TGCGCCAGCAGTGGGTGGGGCTTGCCTTCGGAGACCCAGTACTTC
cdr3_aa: CASSGWGLPSETQYF

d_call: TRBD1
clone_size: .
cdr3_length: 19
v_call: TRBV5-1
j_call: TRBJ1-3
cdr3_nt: TGCGCCAGCAGCCTTACCGGGACAGGGGGCTCTCACTCTGGAAACACCATATATTTT
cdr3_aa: CASSLTGTGGSHSGNTIYF

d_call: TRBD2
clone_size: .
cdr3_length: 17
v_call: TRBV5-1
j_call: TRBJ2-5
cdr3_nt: TGCGCCAGCAGCTTGGGGCTACTAGCGGGGGGACAAGAGACCCAGTACTTC
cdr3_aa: CASSLGLLAGGQETQYF

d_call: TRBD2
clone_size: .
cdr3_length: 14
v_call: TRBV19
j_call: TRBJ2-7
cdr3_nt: TGTGCCAGTAGCGCGAGCGGGGCTAGCTACGAGCAGTACTTC
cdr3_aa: CASSASGASYEQYF

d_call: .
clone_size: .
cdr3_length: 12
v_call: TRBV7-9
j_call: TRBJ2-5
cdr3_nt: TGTGCCAGCAGCAGGCTCGGGGAGACCCAGTACTTC
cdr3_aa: CASSRLGETQYF

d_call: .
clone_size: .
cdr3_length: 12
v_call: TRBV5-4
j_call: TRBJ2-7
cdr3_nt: TGTGCCAGCAGCTCTGGGCCCTACGAGCAGTACTTC
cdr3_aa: CASSSGPYEQYF

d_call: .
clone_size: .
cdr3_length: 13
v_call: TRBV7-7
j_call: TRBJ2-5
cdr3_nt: TGTGCTAGCAGCTTAGGTGCGGAGGAGACCCAGTACTTC
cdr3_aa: CASSLGAEETQYF

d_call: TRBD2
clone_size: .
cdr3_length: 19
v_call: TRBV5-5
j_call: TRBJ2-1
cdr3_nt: TGTGCCAGCAGCTGGAGAGCGGGGGGGCTCACAAACAGTGCCAATGAGCAGTTCTTC
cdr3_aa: CASSWRAGGLTNSANEQFF

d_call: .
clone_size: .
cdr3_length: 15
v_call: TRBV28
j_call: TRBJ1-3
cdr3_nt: TGTGCCAGCAGTTCCTATCCAGGGATCGGAAACACCATATATTTT
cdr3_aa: CASSSYPGIGNTIYF

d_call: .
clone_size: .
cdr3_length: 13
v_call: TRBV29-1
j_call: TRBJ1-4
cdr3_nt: TGCAGCGTTTCATTGGGGCGGTTTGAAAAACTGTTTTTT
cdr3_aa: CSVSLGRFEKLFF

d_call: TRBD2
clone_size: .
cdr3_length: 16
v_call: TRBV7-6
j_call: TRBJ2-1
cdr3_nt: TGTGCCAGCAGCTTGGGATCTAGCGGGGGGGCCAGTGAGCAGTTCTTC
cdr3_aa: CASSLGSSGGASEQFF

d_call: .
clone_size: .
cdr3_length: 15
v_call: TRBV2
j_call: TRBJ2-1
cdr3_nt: TGTGCCAGCAGTTGGACAGATAGCTCCTACAATGAGCAGTTCTTC
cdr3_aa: CASSWTDSSYNEQFF

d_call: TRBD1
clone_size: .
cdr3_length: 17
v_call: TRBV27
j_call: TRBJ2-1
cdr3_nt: TGTGCCAGCAGGGGGGTAAGGACAGGAGTGGCATACAATGAGCAGTTCTTC
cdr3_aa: CASRGVRTGVAYNEQFF

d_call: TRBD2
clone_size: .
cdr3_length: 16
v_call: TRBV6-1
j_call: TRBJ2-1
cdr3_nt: TGTGCCAGCAGTGCGTCTAGCGGGGGCTCCTACAATGAGCAGTTCTTC
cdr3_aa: CASSASSGGSYNEQFF

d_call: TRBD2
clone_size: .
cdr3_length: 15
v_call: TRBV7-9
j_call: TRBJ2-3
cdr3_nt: TGTGCCATTCCACCGACTAGCGGGGGGGCTGATACGCAGTATTTT
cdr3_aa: CAIPPTSGGADTQYF

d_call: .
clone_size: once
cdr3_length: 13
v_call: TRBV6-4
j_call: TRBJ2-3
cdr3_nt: TGTGCCAGCAGTAAACAGGCTCTGGATACGCAGTATTTT
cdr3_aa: CASSKQALDTQYF

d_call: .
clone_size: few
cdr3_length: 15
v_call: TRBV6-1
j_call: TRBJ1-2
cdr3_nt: TGTGCCAGCAGTGAAGCGGGCGGGATAAACTATGGCTACACCTTC
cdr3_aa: CASSEAGGINYGYTF

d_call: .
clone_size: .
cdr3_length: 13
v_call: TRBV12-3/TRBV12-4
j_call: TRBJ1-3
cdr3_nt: TGTGCCAGCAGTACCGGACAGGGAAACACCATATATTTT
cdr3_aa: CASSTGQGNTIYF

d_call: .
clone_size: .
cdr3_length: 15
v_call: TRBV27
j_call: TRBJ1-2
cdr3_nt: TGTGCCAGCAGTCTCGAGGGATTCAGGGGTGGCGGCTACACCTTC
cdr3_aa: CASSLEGFRGGGYTF

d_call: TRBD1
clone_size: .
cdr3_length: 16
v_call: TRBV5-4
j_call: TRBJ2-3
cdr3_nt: TGTGCCAGCAGCGGGGGGACAGGGGTTGGCACAGATACGCAGTATTTT
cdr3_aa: CASSGGTGVGTDTQYF

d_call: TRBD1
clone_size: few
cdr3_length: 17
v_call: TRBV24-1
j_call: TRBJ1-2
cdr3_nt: TGTGCCACCAGTGACCCCTCAGCAGGGGGCTTTTCTACTGGCTACACCTTC
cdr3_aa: CATSDPSAGGFSTGYTF

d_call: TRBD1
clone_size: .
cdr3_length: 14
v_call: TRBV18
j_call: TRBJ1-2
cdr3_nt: TGTGCCAGCTCACCAACACAGGGGGACTATGGCTACACCTTC
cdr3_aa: CASSPTQGDYGYTF

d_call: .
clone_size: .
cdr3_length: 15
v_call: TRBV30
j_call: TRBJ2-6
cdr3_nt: TGTGCCTGGACCGAGGGGGGGGCTGGGGCCAACGTCCTGACTTTC
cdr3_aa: CAWTEGGAGANVLTF

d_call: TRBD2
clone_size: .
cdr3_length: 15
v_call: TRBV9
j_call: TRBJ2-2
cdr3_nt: TGTGCCAGCAGCCCTCGGGCTAGCGGGGGCGGGGAGCTGTTTTTT
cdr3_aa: CASSPRASGGGELFF

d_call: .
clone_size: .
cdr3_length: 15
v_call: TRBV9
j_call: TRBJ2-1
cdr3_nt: TGTGCCAGCAGCGTATTCACAGGTGACTACAATGAGCAGTTCTTC
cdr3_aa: CASSVFTGDYNEQFF

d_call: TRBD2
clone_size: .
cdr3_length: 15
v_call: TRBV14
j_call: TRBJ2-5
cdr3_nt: TGTGCCAGCACCCAAACCGGGGGGGCTGGGGAGACCCAGTACTTC
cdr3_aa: CASTQTGGAGETQYF

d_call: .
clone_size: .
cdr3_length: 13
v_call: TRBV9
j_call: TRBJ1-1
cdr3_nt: TGTGCCAGCAGCGTAGCCCCCGGACTAGAAGCTTTCTTT
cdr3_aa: CASSVAPGLEAFF

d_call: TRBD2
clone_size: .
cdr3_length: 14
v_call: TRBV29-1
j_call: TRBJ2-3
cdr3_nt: TGCAGCGTCAGGACTAGCGGGGGGCCAGATACGCAGTATTTT
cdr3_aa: CSVRTSGGPDTQYF

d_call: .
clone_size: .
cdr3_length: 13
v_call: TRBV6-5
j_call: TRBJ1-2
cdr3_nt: TGTGCCAGCAGCAGTGACAGTAACTATGGCTACACCTTC
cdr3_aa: CASSSDSNYGYTF

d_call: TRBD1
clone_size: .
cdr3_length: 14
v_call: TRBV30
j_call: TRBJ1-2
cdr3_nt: TGTGCCTGGGGCGCGAGACAGGGTAGCTCTGGCTACACCTTC
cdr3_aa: CAWGARQGSSGYTF